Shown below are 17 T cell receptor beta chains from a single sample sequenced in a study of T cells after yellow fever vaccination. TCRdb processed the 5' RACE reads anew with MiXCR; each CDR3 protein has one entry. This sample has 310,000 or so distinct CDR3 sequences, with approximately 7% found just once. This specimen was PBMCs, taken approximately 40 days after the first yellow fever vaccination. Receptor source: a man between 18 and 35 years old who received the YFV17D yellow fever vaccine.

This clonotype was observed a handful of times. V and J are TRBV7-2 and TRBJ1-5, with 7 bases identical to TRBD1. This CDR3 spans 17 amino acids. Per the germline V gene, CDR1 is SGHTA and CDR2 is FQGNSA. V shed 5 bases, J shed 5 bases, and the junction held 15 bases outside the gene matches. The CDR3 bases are TGTGCCAGCAGCGATAGGCGGGACAGTTCAGGTTATCAGCCCCAGCATTTT. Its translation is CASSDRRDSSGYQPQHF.

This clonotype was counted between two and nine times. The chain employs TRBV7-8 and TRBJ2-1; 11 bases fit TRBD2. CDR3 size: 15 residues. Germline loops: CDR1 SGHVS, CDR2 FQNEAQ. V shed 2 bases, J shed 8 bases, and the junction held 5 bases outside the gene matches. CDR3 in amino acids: CASSLSASGGYEQFF. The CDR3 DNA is TGTGCCAGCAGCTTATCGGCTAGCGGGGGGTATGAGCAGTTCTTC.

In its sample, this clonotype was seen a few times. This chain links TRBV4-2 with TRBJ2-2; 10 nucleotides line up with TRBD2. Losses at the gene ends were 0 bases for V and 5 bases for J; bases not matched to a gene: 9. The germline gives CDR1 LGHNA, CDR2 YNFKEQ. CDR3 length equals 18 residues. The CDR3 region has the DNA TGTGCCAGCAGCCAAGATTCGGTAGCGGGGGGCCGGACCGGGGAGCTGTTTTTT. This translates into CASSQDSVAGGRTGELFF.

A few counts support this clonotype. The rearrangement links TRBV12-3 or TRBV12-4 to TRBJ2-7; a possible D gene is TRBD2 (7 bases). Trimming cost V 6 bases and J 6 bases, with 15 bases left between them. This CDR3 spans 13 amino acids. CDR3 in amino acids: CASSEGGGVEQYV. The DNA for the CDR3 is TGTGCCAGCAGCGAGGGGGGGGGAGTCGAGCAGTACGTC.

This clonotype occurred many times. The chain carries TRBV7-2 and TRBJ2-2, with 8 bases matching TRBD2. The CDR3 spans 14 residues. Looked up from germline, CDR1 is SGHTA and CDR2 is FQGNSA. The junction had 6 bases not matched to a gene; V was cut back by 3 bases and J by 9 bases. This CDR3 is CASSFRGGPRELFF. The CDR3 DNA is TGTGCCAGCAGCTTTCGGGGGGGCCCACGGGAGCTGTTTTTT.

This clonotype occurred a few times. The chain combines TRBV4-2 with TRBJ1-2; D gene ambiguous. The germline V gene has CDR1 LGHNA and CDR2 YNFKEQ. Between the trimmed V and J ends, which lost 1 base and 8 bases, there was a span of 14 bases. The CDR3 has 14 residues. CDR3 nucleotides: TGTGCCAGCAGCCAAGTACCACCAGACGGCGGCTACACCTTC. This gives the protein CASSQVPPDGGYTF.

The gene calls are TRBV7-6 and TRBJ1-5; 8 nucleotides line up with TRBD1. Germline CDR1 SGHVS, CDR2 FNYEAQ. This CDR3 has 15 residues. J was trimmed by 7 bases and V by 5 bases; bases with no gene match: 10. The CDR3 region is CASSQMTGVNQPQHF. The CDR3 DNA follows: TGTGCCAGCAGCCAAATGACAGGGGTAAACCAGCCCCAGCATTTT. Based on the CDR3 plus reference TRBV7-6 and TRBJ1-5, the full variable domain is GAGVSQSPRYKVTKRGQDVALRCDPISGHVSLYWYRQALGQGPEFLTYFNYEAQQDKSGLPNDRFSAERPEGSISTLTIQRTEQRDSAMYRCASSQMTGVNQPQHFGDGTRLSIL.

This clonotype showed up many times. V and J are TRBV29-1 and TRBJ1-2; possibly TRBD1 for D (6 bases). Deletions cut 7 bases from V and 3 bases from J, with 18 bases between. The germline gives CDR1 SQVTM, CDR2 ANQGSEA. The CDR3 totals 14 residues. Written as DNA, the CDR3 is TGCAGCGCTGGGTTCGGGGGGGCGCACTATGGCTACACCTTC. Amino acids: CSAGFGGAHYGYTF.

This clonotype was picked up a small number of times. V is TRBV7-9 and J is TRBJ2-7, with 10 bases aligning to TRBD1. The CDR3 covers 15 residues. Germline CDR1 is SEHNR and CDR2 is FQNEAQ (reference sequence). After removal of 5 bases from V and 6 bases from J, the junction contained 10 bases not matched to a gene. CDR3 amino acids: CASSLGTGVFGEQYV. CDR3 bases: TGTGCCAGCAGCCTCGGGACAGGGGTATTTGGCGAGCAGTACGTC.

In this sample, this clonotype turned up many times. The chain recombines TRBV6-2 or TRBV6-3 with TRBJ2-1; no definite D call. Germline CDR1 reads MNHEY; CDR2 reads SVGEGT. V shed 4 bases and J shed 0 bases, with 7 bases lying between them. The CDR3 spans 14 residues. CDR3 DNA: TGTGCCAGCAGTTCGCCCAGCTCCTACAATGAGCAGTTCTTC. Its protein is CASSSPSSYNEQFF.

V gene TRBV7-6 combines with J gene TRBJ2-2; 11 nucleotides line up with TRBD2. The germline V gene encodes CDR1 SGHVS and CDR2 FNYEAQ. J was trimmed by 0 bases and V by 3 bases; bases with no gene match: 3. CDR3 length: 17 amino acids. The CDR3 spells CASSFTSGGANTGELFF. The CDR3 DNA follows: TGTGCCAGCAGCTTTACTAGCGGGGGAGCGAACACCGGGGAGCTGTTTTTT.

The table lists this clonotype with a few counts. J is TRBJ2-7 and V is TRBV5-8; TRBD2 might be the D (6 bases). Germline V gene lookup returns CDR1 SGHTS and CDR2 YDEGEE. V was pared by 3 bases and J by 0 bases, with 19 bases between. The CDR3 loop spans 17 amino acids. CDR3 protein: CASSSIVRGLFSYEQYF. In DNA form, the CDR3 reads TGTGCCAGCAGCTCAATAGTGCGGGGCCTATTCTCCTACGAGCAGTACTTC.

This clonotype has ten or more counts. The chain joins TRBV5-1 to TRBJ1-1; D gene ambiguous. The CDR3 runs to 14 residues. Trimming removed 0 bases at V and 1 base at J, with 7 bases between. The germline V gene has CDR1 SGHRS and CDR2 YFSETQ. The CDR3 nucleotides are TGCGCCAGCAGCTTGGACGGTCGGAACACTGAAGCTTTCTTT. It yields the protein CASSLDGRNTEAFF.

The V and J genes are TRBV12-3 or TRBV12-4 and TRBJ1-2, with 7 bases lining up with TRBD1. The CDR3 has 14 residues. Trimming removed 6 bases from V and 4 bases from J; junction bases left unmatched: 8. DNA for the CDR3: TGTGCCAGCAGGAAACAGGGGACTAGCTATGGCTACACCTTC. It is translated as CASRKQGTSYGYTF.

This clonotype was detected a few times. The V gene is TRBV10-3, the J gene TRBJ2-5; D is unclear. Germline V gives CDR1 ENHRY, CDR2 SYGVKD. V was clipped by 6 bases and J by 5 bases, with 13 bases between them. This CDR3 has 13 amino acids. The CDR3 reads CAIRKEPSETQYF. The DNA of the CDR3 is TGTGCCATCAGAAAAGAGCCCTCCGAGACCCAGTACTTC.

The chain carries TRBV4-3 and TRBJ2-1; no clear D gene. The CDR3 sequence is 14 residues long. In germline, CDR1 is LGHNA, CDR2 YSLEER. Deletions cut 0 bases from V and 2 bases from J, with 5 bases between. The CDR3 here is CASSQDLAYNEQFF. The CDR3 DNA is TGCGCCAGCAGCCAAGATCTAGCCTACAATGAGCAGTTCTTC.

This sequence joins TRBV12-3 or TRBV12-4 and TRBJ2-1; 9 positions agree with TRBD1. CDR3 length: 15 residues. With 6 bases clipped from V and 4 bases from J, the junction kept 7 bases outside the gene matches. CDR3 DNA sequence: TGTGCCAGCAGCCACAGGGGGCGTAGGTACAATGAGCAGTTCTTC. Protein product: CASSHRGRRYNEQFF.